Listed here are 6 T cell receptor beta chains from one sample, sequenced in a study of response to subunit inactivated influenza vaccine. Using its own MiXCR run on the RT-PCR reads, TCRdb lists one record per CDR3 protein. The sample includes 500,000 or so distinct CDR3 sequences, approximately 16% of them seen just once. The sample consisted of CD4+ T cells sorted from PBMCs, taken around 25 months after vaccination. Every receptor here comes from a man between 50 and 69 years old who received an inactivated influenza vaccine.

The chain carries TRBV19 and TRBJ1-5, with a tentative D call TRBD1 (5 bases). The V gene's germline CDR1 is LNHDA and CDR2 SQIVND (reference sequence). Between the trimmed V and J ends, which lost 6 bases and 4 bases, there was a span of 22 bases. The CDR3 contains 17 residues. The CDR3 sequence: CASSPGTRSRRNQPQHF. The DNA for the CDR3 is TGTGCCAGTAGCCCCGGGACGAGAAGCCGTCGGAATCAGCCCCAGCATTTT.

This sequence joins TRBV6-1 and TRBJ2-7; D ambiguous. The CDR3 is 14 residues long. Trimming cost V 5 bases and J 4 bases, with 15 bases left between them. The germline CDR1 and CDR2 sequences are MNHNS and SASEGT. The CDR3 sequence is CASSRDTASYEQYF. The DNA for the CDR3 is TGTGCCAGCAGTCGCGACACAGCTTCGTACGAGCAGTACTTC.

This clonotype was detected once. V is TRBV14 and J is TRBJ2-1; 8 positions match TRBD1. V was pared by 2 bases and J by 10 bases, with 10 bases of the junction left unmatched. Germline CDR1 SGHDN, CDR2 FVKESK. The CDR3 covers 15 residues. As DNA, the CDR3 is TGTGCCAGCAGCCAAATAGACAGGGGCAGGGAGGAGCAGTTCTTC. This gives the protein CASSQIDRGREEQFF.

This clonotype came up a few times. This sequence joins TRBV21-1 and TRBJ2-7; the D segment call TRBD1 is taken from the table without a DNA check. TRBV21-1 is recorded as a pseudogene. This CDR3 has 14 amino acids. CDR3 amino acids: CASSTGTGSHEQYF. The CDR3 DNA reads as TGTGCCAGCAGCACTGGGACAGGGTCCCACGAGCAGTACTTC.

CDR3 nucleotides: TGTGCCAGCAGTTTAGCAGGCGGGAGGAGAGGAGGTACGCAGTATTTT. Protein product: CASSLAGGRRGGTQYF. The J gene is TRBJ2-3, the V gene TRBV12-3 or TRBV12-4; TRBD2 matches at 8 bases. With 0 bases clipped from V and 8 bases from J, the junction kept 10 bases outside the gene matches. The CDR3 length is 16 residues.

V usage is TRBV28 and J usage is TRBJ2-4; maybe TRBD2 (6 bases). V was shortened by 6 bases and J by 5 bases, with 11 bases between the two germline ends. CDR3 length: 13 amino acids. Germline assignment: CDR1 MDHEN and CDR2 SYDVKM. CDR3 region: CASSRGTENIQYF. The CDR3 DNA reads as TGTGCCAGCAGCCGCGGGACGGAAAACATTCAGTACTTC.